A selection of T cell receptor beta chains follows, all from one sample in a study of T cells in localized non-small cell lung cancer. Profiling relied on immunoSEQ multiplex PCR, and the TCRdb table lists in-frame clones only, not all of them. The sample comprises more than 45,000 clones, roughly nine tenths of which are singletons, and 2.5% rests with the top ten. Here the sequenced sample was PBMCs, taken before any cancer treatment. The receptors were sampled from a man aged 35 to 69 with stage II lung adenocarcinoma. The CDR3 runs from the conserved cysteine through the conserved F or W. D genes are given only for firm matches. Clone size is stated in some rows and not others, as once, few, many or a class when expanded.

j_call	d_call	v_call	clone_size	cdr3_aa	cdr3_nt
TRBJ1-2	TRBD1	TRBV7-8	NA	CASSPNRGNYGYTF	TGTGCCAGCAGCCCTAACAGGGGGAACTATGGCTACACCTTC
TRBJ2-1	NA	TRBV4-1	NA	CASSQDASTVYYNEQFF	TGCGCCAGCAGCCAAGATGCCTCGACAGTGTACTACAATGAGCAGTTCTTC
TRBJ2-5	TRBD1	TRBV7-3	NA	CASSSGTGGLGETQYF	TGTGCCAGCAGCTCAGGGACAGGGGGCCTTGGAGAGACCCAGTACTTC
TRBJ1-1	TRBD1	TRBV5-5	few	CASSTGTDLNTEAFF	TGTGCCAGCAGCACGGGGACAGACCTAAACACTGAAGCTTTCTTT
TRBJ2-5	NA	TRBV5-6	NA	CASSFFAGSSTLETQYF	TGTGCCAGCAGCTTTTTTGCGGGCTCTTCCACATTAGAGACCCAGTACTTC
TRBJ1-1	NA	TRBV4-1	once	CASSPGGGRNTEAFF	TGCGCCAGCAGCCCGGGTGGGGGCAGGAACACTGAAGCTTTCTTT
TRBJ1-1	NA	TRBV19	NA	CASSIGSLGRPLNTEAFF	TGTGCCAGTAGTATTGGTTCGTTAGGGAGGCCATTGAACACTGAAGCTTTCTTT
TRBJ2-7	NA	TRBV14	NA	CASSQVGTYEQYF	TGTGCCAGCAGCCAAGTGGGGACCTACGAGCAGTACTTC
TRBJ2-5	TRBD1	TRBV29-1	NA	CSGRQGAETQYF	TGCAGCGGAAGACAGGGGGCAGAGACCCAGTACTTC
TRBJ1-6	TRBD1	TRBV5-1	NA	CASSRTGDNSPLHF	TGCGCCAGCAGTAGGACAGGGGATAATTCACCCCTCCACTTT
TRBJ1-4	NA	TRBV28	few	CASRHSWGKLFF	TGTGCCAGCCGACACTCCTGGGGAAAACTGTTTTTT
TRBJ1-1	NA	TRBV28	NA	CASSLSPHTEAFF	TGTGCCAGCAGTTTGTCCCCCCACACTGAAGCTTTCTTT
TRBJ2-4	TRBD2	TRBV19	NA	CASSLPAGGPGNIQYF	TGTGCCAGTAGCCTACCAGCGGGGGGGCCGGGAAACATTCAGTACTTC
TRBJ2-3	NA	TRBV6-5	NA	CASSYSLYSTDTQYF	TGTGCCAGCAGTTACAGTTTGTACTCCACAGATACGCAGTATTTT
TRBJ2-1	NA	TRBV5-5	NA	CASSLTVGNEQFF	TGTGCCAGCAGCTTGACGGTGGGGAATGAGCAGTTCTTC
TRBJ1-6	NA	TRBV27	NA	CASSSRRPAENSPLHF	TGTGCCAGCAGTTCCCGAAGACCGGCGGAGAATTCACCCCTCCACTTT
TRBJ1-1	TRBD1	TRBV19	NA	CASTPRQGNTEAFF	TGTGCCAGTACCCCCAGACAGGGGAACACTGAAGCTTTCTTT
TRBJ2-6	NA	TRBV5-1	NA	CASSLGGGLLRSGANVLTF	TGCGCCAGCAGCCTAGGAGGGGGACTACTAAGAAGTGGGGCCAACGTCCTGACTTTC
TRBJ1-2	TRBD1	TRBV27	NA	CASSLLQGGGYTF	TGTGCCAGCAGTTTACTACAGGGGGGAGGCTACACCTTC
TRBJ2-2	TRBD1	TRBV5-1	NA	CASSSGQGFTGELFF	TGCGCCAGCAGCTCCGGACAGGGATTCACCGGGGAGCTGTTTTTT
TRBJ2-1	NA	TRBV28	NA	CASSRPIYNEQFF	TGTGCCAGCTCTAGACCGATCTACAATGAGCAGTTCTTC
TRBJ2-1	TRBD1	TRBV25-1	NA	CASTGGGEQFF	TGTGCCAGCACAGGGGGCGGTGAGCAGTTCTTC
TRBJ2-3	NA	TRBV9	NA	CASSVGVAKTDTQYF	TGTGCCAGCAGCGTGGGGGTAGCAAAGACAGATACGCAGTATTTT
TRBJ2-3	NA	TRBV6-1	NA	CASSEEQFTDTQYF	TGTGCCAGCAGTGAAGAGCAGTTCACAGATACGCAGTATTTT
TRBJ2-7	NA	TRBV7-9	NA	CASSLANRYEQYF	TGTGCCAGCAGCTTGGCCAACCGGTACGAGCAGTACTTC
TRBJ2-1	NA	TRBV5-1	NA	CASSFSDLYNEQFF	TGCGCCAGCAGCTTTTCTGACCTTTACAATGAGCAGTTCTTC
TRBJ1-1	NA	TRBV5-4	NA	CASSFGGRDTEAFF	TGTGCCAGCAGCTTCGGGGGGCGCGACACTGAAGCTTTCTTT
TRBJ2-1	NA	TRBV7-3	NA	CASSLTAESYNEQFF	TGTGCCAGCAGCTTAACCGCCGAGAGCTACAATGAGCAGTTCTTC
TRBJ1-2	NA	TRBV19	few	CASSPFQGQGYTF	TGTGCCAGTAGCCCTTTCCAGGGTCAGGGCTACACCTTC
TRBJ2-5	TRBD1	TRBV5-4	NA	CASSRWTGGTQYF	TGTGCCAGCAGCCGGTGGACAGGGGGGACCCAGTACTTC
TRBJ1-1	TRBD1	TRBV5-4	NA	CASSFLGQGRTEAFF	TGTGCCAGCAGCTTCCTCGGACAGGGGCGAACTGAAGCTTTCTTT
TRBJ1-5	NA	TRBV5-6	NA	CASGSGTYSNQPQHF	TGTGCCAGCGGTTCCGGGACATATAGCAATCAGCCCCAGCATTTT
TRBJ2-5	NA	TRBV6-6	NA	CASSYSNSQGETQYF	TGTGCCAGCAGTTACTCGAATTCGCAGGGGGAGACCCAGTACTTC
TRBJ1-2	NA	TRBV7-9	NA	CASSLEGYGYTF	TGTGCCAGCAGCTTAGAGGGGTACGGCTACACCTTC
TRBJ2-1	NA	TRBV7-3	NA	CASSFSSPSGVQFF	TGTGCCAGCAGCTTTAGTAGCCCCTCTGGGGTGCAGTTCTTC
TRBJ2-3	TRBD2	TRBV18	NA	CASSRGTSGGLITDTQYF	TGTGCCAGCTCACGCGGGACTAGCGGGGGCCTAATCACAGATACGCAGTATTTT
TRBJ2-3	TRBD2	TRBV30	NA	CAWRLAGGMGDTQYF	TGTGCCTGGAGACTAGCGGGGGGGATGGGCGATACGCAGTATTTT
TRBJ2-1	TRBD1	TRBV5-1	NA	CASSWDRGQNEQFF	TGCGCCAGCAGCTGGGACAGGGGGCAAAATGAGCAGTTCTTC
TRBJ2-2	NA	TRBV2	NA	CASSYSLDTRGLAGELFF	TGTGCCAGCAGTTATTCTCTTGACACCCGGGGTTTGGCCGGGGAGCTGTTTTTT
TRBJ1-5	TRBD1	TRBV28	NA	CASSQPGQTTQIKSNQPQHF	TGTGCCAGCAGTCAGCCGGGACAGACTACGCAGATCAAAAGCAATCAGCCCCAGCATTTT
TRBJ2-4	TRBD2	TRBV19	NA	CASSPGRGENIQYF	TGTGCCAGTAGCCCGGGACGGGGGGAAAACATTCAGTACTTC
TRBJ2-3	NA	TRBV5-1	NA	CASSPQTGRVSPDTQYF	TGCGCCAGCAGCCCCCAGACAGGCAGGGTGTCACCAGATACGCAGTATTTT
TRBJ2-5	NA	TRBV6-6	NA	CASSYSLGGAGETQYF	TGTGCCAGCAGTTACTCCTTGGGGGGGGCAGGAGAGACCCAGTACTTC
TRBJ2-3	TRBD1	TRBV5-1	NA	CASSLGTGTSDTQYF	TGCGCCAGCAGCTTGGGGACAGGGACCTCAGATACGCAGTATTTT
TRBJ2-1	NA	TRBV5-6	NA	CASSSESYNEQFF	TGTGCCAGCAGCTCAGAAAGCTACAATGAGCAGTTCTTC
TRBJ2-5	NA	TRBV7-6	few	CASSLGPEETQYF	TGTGCCAGCAGCCTAGGACCTGAAGAGACCCAGTACTTC
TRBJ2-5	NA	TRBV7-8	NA	CASSLVGTEEKTQYF	TGTGCCAGCAGCTTAGTGGGGACTGAAGAGAAGACCCAGTACTTC
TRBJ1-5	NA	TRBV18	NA	CASSEREAQPQHF	TGTGCCAGCTCAGAACGGGAGGCGCAGCCCCAGCATTTT
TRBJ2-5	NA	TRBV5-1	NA	CASTTDSGATQYF	TGCGCCAGCACCACAGACAGTGGCGCGACCCAGTACTTC
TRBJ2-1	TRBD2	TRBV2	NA	CASSGTSGNNEQFF	TGTGCCAGCAGTGGGACTAGCGGGAACAATGAGCAGTTCTTC
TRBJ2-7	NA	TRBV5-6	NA	CASSRTGLSSYEQYF	TGTGCCAGCAGCCGAACAGGGCTTAGCTCCTACGAGCAGTACTTC
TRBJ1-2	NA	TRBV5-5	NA	CASSPQHQMGGYTF	TGTGCCAGCAGCCCACAGCACCAGATGGGTGGCTACACCTTC
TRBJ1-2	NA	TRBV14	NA	CASSQGPVDGYTF	TGTGCCAGCAGCCAAGGACCAGTGGATGGCTACACCTTC
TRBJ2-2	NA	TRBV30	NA	CAWSVRTDTGELFF	TGTGCCTGGAGTGTACGTACAGACACCGGGGAGCTGTTTTTT
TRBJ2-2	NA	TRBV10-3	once	CAISLAGRSGELFF	TGTGCCATCAGTCTGGCAGGTCGGAGCGGGGAGCTGTTTTTT
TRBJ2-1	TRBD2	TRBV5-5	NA	CASSLGLAGYNEQFF	TGTGCCAGCAGTCTTGGACTAGCGGGTTACAATGAGCAGTTCTTC
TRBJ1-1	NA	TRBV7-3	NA	CASSLRVDTEAFF	TGTGCCAGCAGTCTCAGGGTGGACACTGAAGCTTTCTTT